This T cell receptor beta chain appears in the sequencing data of a study of T-cell memory formation after mild COVID-19. Whole-study findings and limits: Pre-infection memory contained some responding clones, which suggested that cross-reactive memory had joined. A balance of CD4 and CD8 characterized clones contracting day 15 to 85, whereas later expanders leaned CD4+. CD4+ contracting clones were mainly CM and EM; CD8+ ones, EMRA.

This CDR3 is built from 14 residues. V shed 4 bases and J shed 3 bases, with 14 bases lying between them. Germline CDR1 and CDR2: SGHRS and YFSETQ. As concerns this clonotype: The antigen is unknown.

MiXCR was run by TCRdb on the 5' RACE reads, yielding one entry per CDR3 protein. The repertoire holds approximately 260,000 distinct CDR3 sequences, with about 17% as singletons. The clonotype comes from a young man who had mild COVID-19 (a few samples of this study predate the infection). Cell type and time point are not known. The V gene is TRBV5-1, the J gene TRBJ2-7; maybe TRBD1 (6 bases). Sequencing was done on a sample of PBMCs or a T cell subset sorted from them (not recorded which). In nucleotides, the CDR3 is TGCGCCAGCAGCCCCGAGGGGGTAATCTACGAGCAGTACTTC. It specifies CASSPEGVIYEQYF. The full variable domain, in which reference TRBV5-1 and TRBJ2-7 provide the parts outside the CDR3, is KAGVTQTPRYLIKTRGQQVTLSCSPISGHRSVSWYQQTPGQGLQFLFEYFSETQRNKGNFPGRFSGRQFSNSRSEMNVSTLELGDSALYLCASSPEGVIYEQYFGPGTRLTVT.